This TCR beta chain originates from a study of vaccination and CD4 T cells after COVID-19. Turning to the study itself: Convalescent participants consisted of six males and four females, two being Hispanic.

Noted treatment: roughly nine-day PBMC culture with coronavirus spike peptide pools or control peptides (ViraFEST assay). Expansion of antigen-specific T cells with peptide pools by ViraFEST preceded sequencing of TCRs. The medium had half its volume replaced with fresh IL-2 medium on days 3 and 7. Sequencing of the DNA from cultured CD4+ T cells was carried out with the Oncomine TCR Beta short-read assay. Each CDR3 protein is one row after TCRdb ran MiXCR on the PCR reads. The table shows 20,000 to 25,000 distinct CDR3 sequences, with about 31% occurring only once. Worth noting for this clonotype: Its target is not known.

Sequencing used cultured CD4+ T cells from blood. This TCR was recovered from a human donor with COVID-19.

CDR3 amino acids: CASKHRVSGNTIYF. The DNA of the CDR3 is TGTGCCAGCAAACACAGGGTGTCCGGCAACACCATATATTTT. The rearrangement uses TRBV11-2 and TRBJ1-3; D may be TRBD1 (6 bases). The CDR3 covers 14 residues. Germline CDR1 reads SGHAT; CDR2 reads FQNNGV. With 7 bases removed from V and 7 bases from J, the gap between germline ends came to 17 bases.